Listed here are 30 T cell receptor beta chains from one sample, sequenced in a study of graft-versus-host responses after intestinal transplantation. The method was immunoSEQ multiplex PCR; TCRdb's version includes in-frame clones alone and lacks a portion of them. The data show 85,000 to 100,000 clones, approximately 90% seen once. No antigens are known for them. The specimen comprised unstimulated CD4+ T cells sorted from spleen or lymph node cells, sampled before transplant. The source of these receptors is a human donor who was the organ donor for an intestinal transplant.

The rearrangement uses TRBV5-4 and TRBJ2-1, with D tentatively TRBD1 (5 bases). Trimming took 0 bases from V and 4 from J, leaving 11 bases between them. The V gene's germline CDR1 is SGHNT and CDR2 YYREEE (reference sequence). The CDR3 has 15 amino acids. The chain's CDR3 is CASSLAPGSYNEQFF. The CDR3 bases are TGTGCCAGCAGCTTGGCCCCAGGGTCGTACAATGAGCAGTTCTTC. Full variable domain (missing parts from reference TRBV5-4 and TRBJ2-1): ETGVTQSPTHLIKTRGQQVTLRCSSQSGHNTVSWYQQALGQGPQFIFQYYREEENGRGNFPPRFSGLQFPNYSSELNVNALELDDSALYLCASSLAPGSYNEQFFGPGTRLTVL.

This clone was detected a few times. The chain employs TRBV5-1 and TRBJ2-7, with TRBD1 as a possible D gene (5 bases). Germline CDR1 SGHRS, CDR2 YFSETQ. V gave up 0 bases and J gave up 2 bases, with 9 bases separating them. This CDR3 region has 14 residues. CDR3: CASSLVAGTYEQYF. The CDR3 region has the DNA TGCGCCAGCAGCTTGGTCGCAGGGACCTACGAGCAGTACTTC.

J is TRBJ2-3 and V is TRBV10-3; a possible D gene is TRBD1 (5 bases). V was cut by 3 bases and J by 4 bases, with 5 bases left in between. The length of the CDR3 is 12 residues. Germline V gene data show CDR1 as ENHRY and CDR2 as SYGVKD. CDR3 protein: CAISEGADTQYF. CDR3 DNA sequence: TGTGCCATCAGTGAAGGGGCAGATACGCAGTATTTT.

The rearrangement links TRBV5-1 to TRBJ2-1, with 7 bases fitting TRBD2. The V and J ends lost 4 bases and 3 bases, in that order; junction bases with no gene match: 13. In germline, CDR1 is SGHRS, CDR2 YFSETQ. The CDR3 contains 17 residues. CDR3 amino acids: CASSPTLGGRVYNEQFF. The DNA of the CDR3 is TGCGCCAGCAGCCCGACCCTTGGGGGGAGGGTCTACAATGAGCAGTTCTTC.

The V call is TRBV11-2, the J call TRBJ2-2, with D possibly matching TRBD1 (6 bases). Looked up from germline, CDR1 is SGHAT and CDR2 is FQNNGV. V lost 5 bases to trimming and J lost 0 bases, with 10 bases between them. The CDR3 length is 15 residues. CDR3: CASSPWTANTGELFF. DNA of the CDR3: TGTGCCAGCAGCCCCTGGACAGCGAACACCGGGGAGCTGTTTTTT.

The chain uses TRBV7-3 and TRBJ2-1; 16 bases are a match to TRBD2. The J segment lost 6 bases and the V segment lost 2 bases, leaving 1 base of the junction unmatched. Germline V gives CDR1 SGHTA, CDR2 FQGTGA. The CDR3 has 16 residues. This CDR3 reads CASSLGTSGGANEQFF. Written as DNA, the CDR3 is TGTGCCAGCAGCTTAGGGACTAGCGGGGGGGCCAATGAGCAGTTCTTC.

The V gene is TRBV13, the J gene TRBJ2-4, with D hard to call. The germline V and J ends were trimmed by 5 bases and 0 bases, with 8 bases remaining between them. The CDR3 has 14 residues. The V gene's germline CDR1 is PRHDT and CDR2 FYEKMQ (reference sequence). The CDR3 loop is CASSDSLAKNIQYF. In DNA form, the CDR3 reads TGTGCCAGCAGCGACTCTTTAGCCAAAAACATTCAGTACTTC.

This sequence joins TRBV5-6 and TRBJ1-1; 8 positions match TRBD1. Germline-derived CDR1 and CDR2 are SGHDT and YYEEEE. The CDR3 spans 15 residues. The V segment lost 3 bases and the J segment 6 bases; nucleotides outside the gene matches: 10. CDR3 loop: CASSYRDRTRPEAFF. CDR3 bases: TGTGCCAGCAGCTACCGGGACAGGACAAGACCTGAAGCTTTCTTT.

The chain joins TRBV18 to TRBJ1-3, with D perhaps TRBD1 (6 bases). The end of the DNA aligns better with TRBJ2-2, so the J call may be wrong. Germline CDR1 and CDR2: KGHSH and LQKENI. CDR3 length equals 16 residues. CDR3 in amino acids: CASSPLRTDNTGELFF. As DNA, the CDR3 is TGTGCCAGCTCACCACTACGGACAGATAACACCGGGGAGCTGTTTTTT.

In DNA, the CDR3 is TGTGCCAGCAGTTACGGCGGGGGCCACGGGCAAGAGACCCAGTACTTC. It is translated as CASSYGGGHGQETQYF. V and J are TRBV6-5 and TRBJ2-5, with D possibly TRBD2 on 7 matching bases. The germline V gene encodes CDR1 MNHEY and CDR2 SVGAGI. V was clipped by 2 bases and J by 2 bases, with 15 bases between them. This CDR3 contains 16 residues.

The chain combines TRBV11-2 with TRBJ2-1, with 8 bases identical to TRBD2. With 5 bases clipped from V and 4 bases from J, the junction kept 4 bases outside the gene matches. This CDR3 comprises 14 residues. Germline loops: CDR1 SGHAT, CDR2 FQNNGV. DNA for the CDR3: TGTGCCAGCAGCCCAGGACTAGCATACAATGAGCAGTTCTTC. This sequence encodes CASSPGLAYNEQFF.

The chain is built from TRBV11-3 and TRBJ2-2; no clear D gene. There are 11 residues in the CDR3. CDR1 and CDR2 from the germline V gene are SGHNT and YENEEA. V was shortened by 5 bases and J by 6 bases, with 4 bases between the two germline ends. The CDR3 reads CASSRPGELFF. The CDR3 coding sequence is TGTGCCAGCAGCCGTCCCGGGGAGCTGTTTTTT.

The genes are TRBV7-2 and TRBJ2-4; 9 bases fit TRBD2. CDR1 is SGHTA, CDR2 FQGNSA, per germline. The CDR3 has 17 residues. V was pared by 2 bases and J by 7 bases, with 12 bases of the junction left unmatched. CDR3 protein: CASSLLAGGRWGNIQYF. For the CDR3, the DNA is TGTGCCAGCAGCTTATTGGCGGGGGGGCGTTGGGGGAACATTCAGTACTTC.

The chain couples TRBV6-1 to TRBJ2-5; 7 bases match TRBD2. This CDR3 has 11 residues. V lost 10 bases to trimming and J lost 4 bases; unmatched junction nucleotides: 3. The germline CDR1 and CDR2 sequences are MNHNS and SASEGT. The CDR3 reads CAISGGETQYF. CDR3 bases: TGTGCCATCTCGGGGGGAGAGACCCAGTACTTC.

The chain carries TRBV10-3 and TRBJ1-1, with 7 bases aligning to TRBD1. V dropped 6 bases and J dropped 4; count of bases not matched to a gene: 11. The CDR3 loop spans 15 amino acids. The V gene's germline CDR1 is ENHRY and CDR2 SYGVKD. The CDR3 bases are TGTGCCATCAGGTCGGGACAGCTTGGAGTCACTGAAGCTTTCTTT. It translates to CAIRSGQLGVTEAFF.

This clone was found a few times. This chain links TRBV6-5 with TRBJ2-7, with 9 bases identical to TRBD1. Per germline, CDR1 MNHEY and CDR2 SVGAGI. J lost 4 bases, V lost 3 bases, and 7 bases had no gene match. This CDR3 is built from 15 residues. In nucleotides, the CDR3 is TGTGCCAGCAGTTATTCCCAGACAGGGGGGTACGAGCAGTACTTC. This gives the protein CASSYSQTGGYEQYF.

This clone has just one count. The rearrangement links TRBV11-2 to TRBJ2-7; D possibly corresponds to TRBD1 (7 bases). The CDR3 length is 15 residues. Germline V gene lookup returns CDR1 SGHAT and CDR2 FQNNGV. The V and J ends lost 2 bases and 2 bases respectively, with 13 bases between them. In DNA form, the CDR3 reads TGTGCCAGCAGCTTATCGACAGGGAGGCCCTACGAGCAGTACTTC. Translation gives CASSLSTGRPYEQYF.

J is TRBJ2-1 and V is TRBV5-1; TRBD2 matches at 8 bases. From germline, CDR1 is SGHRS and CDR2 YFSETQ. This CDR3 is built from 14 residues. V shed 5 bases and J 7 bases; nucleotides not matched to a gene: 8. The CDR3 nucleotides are TGCGCCAGCAGTTCGGGGGGGCCGGGGAATGAGCAGTTCTTC. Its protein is CASSSGGPGNEQFF.

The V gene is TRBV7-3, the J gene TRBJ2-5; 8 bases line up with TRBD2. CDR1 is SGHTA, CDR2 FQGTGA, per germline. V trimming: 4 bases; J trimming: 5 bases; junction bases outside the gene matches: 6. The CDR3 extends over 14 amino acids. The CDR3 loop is CASSSRAGDETQYF. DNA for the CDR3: TGTGCCAGCAGCTCAAGAGCGGGAGATGAGACCCAGTACTTC.

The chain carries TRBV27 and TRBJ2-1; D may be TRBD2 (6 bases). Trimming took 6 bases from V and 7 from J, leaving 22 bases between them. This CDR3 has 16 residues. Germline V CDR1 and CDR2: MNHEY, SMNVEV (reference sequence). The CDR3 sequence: CASRRRDLPRGNEQFF. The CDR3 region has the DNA TGTGCCAGCAGGCGCCGGGACTTACCCCGGGGTAATGAGCAGTTCTTC.

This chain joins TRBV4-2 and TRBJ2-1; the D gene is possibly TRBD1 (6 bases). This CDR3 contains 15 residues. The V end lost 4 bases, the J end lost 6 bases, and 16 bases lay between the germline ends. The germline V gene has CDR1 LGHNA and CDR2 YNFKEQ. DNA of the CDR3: TGTGCCAGCAGCCCCCCCGGCACAGGGAGCAATGAGCAGTTCTTC. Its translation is CASSPPGTGSNEQFF.

CDR3 residues: CAISQNSGKLNTDTQYF. The DNA for the CDR3 is TGTGCCATCAGTCAAAATTCGGGGAAACTTAACACAGATACGCAGTATTTT. This sequence joins TRBV10-3 and TRBJ2-3; D is perhaps TRBD2 (5 bases). V lost 5 bases and J 2 bases, leaving 20 bases between the germline ends. The CDR3 loop spans 17 amino acids. Germline loops: CDR1 ENHRY, CDR2 SYGVKD.

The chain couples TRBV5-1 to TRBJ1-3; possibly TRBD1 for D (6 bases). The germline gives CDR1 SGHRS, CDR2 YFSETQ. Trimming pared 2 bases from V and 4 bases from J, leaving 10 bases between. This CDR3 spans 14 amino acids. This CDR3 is CASSFTGIGNTIYF. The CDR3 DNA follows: TGCGCCAGCAGCTTTACAGGGATCGGAAACACCATATATTTT.

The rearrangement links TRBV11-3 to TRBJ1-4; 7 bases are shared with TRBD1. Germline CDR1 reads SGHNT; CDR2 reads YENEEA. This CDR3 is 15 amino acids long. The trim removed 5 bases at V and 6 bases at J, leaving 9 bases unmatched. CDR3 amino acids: CASSAGTGVDEKLFF. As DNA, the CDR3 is TGTGCCAGCAGCGCAGGAACAGGGGTAGATGAAAAACTGTTTTTT.

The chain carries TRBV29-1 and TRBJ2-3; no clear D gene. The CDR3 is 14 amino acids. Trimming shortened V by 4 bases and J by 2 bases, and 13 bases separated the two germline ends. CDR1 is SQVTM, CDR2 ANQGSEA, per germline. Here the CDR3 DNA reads TGCAGCGTTGGGCAGGTCCTACTCACAGATACGCAGTATTTT. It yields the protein CSVGQVLLTDTQYF.

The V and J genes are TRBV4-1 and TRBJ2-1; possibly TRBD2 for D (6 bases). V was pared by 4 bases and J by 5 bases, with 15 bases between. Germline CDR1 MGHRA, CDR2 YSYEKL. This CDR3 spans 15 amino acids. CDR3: CASSRGTVIHNEQFF. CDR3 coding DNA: TGCGCCAGCAGCCGCGGGACTGTCATCCACAATGAGCAGTTCTTC.

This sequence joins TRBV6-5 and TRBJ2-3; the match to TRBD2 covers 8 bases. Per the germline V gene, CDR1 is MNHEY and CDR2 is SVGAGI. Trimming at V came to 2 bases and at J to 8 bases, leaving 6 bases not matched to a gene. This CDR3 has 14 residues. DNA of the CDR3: TGTGCCAGCAGTTACACCGGGAGGGCAGGTACGCAGTATTTT. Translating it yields CASSYTGRAGTQYF.

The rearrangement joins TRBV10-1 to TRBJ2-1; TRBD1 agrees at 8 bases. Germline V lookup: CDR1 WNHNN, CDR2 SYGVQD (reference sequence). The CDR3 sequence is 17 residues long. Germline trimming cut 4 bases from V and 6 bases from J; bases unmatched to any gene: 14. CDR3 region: CASSGNMDRVRSNEQFF. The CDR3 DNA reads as TGCGCCAGCAGTGGAAATATGGACAGGGTGAGATCCAATGAGCAGTTCTTC.

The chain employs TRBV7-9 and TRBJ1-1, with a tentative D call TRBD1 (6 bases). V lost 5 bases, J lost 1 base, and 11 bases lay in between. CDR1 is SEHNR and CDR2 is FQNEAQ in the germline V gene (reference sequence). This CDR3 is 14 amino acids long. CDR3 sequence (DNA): TGTGCCAGCAGCCTATGGACAGCGAACACTGAAGCTTTCTTT. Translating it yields CASSLWTANTEAFF.

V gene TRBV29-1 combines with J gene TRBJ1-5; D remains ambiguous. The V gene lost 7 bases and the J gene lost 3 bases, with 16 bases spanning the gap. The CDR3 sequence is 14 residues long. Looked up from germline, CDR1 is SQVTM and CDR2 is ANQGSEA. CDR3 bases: TGCAGCGCCGTATCCGGGTCCGTCAATCAGCCCCAGCATTTT. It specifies CSAVSGSVNQPQHF.